Reported below is one T cell receptor beta chain. This entry belongs to a study of blood T cell repertoires in COVID-19. Germline lookup yields CDR1 MNHEY and CDR2 SMNVEV (reference sequence). CDR3 size: 14 residues. The V and J ends lost 5 bases and 7 bases respectively, with 15 bases between them. Here immunoSEQ multiplex PCR was the method, and the copy in TCRdb shows in-frame clones only, minus some. Here the sample spans 150,000 to 200,000 clones, around 89% being singletons. The chain combines TRBV27 with TRBJ1-5, with TRBD1 as a possible D gene (5 bases). The specimen was peripheral blood. The receptor's source is a young man who had recovered from COVID-19. The chain's CDR3 is CASSPIQVSQPQHF. In DNA, the CDR3 is TGTGCCAGCAGTCCTATACAGGTCTCACAGCCCCAGCATTTT.